Each of the 16 T cell receptor beta chains below was sequenced from the same sample in a study of blood T cell repertoires in COVID-19. Profiling relied on immunoSEQ multiplex PCR, and the TCRdb table lists in-frame clones only, not all of them. This table holds 300,000 or so clones, 80% to 95% found once. Sequencing was performed on PBMCs or T cells enriched from blood (not recorded which). The receptors shown here come from a woman under 40 who had recovered from COVID-19.

The chain joins TRBV19 to TRBJ2-5, with D possibly being TRBD2 (6 bases). The CDR3 is 13 amino acids. The germline V and J ends were trimmed by 10 bases and 4 bases, with 16 bases remaining between them. Germline V gene sequence: CDR1 LNHDA, CDR2 SQIVND (reference sequence). The CDR3 reads CATTGGPGETQYF. The CDR3 nucleotides are TGTGCCACCACCGGGGGACCTGGAGAGACCCAGTACTTC.

The CDR3 spells CASRVRDRTPNEQYF. The CDR3 DNA reads as TGTGCCAGCCGTGTCCGGGACAGGACACCTAACGAGCAGTACTTC. This chain joins TRBV6-4 and TRBJ2-7, with 8 positions matching TRBD1. The CDR3 contains 15 residues. The germline V gene encodes CDR1 MRHNA and CDR2 SNTAGT. The trim removed 8 bases at V and 5 bases at J, leaving 14 bases unmatched.

The chain is built from TRBV28 and TRBJ2-2, with 7 positions matching TRBD1. The germline V gene encodes CDR1 MDHEN and CDR2 SYDVKM. This CDR3 region has 18 residues. Germline trimming cut 5 bases from V and 1 base from J; bases unmatched to any gene: 13. The CDR3 here is CASSPPTRQGGNTGELFF. The CDR3 nucleotides read TGTGCCAGCAGTCCTCCTACCCGACAGGGCGGGAACACCGGGGAGCTGTTTTTT.

The chain is built from TRBV30 and TRBJ1-5; 7 positions match TRBD1. V dropped 0 bases and J dropped 7; count of bases not matched to a gene: 3. CDR1 GTSNPN and CDR2 SVGIG come from the germline V gene (reference sequence). The CDR3 spans 13 residues. CDR3 sequence: CAWSVGGGQPQHF. The CDR3 DNA is TGTGCCTGGAGTGTAGGGGGCGGGCAGCCCCAGCATTTT.

Turning to this clone: Mismatch with germline at one junction end may stem from a read error. The rearrangement joins TRBV4-3 to TRBJ2-7; 8 bases are a match to TRBD1. Per germline, CDR1 LGHNA and CDR2 YSLEER. CDR3 length equals 15 residues. The CDR3 loop reads CAGSQGGQGASEQYF. The CDR3 nucleotides read TGCGCCGGCAGCCAAGGAGGACAGGGCGCCTCCGAGCAGTACTTC.

The chain employs TRBV28 and TRBJ1-3; D is possibly TRBD1 (6 bases). This CDR3 is 15 amino acids long. Trimming removed 6 bases from V and 0 bases from J, with 12 bases in between. Germline V lookup: CDR1 MDHEN, CDR2 SYDVKM. The DNA for the CDR3 is TGTGCCAGCAGACACGACAGGAGCTCTGGAAACACCATATATTTT. It translates to CASRHDRSSGNTIYF.

The chain uses TRBV30 and TRBJ1-2; TRBD1 agrees at 11 bases. This CDR3 has 13 amino acids. Germline CDR1 and CDR2: GTSNPN and SVGIG (reference sequence). V was pared by 6 bases and J by 8 bases, with 8 bases of the junction left unmatched. The CDR3 region has the DNA TGTGCCTGCCCGGACAGGGGGCGTAGGGGCTACACCTTC. Its translation: CACPDRGRRGYTF.

This chain connects TRBV28 to TRBJ2-5, with D maybe TRBD1 (5 bases). Germline CDR1 is MDHEN and CDR2 is SYDVKM. There are 14 residues in the CDR3. Trimming pared 1 base from V and 3 bases from J, leaving 9 bases between. CDR3 sequence: CASSLFRAEETQYF. CDR3 in DNA: TGTGCCAGCAGTTTATTCAGGGCGGAAGAGACCCAGTACTTC.

The rearrangement links TRBV28 to TRBJ2-7; D possibly corresponds to TRBD1 (6 bases). V was clipped by 3 bases and J by 4 bases, with 7 bases between them. The germline V gene has CDR1 MDHEN and CDR2 SYDVKM. This CDR3 contains 12 residues. The CDR3 coding sequence is TGTGCCAGCAGTTTCACAGGGTACGAGCAGTACTTC. Translating gives CASSFTGYEQYF.

The chain combines TRBV24-1 with TRBJ2-5, with D tentatively TRBD2 (5 bases). The germline V gene encodes CDR1 KGHDR and CDR2 SFDVKD. The CDR3 loop spans 15 amino acids. V shed 1 base and J shed 1 base, with 9 bases lying between them. DNA of the CDR3: TGTGCCACCAGTGATTTCGAGGACTCCCAAGAGACCCAGTACTTC. Translation gives CATSDFEDSQETQYF.

This sequence joins TRBV3-1 (or the pseudogene TRBV3-2) and TRBJ2-1; TRBD2 matches at 11 bases. V lost 2 bases to trimming and J lost 4 bases; unmatched junction nucleotides: 1. CDR3 length: 15 residues. Germline values: CDR1 LGHDT, CDR2 YNNKEL (reference sequence). The CDR3 DNA sequence: TGTGCCAGCAGCCAAACTAGCGGGAGTTACAATGAGCAGTTCTTC. This sequence encodes CASSQTSGSYNEQFF.

This chain joins TRBV24-1 and TRBJ2-3, with 7 positions matching TRBD2. The CDR3 totals 18 residues. V lost 4 bases, J lost 3 bases, and 15 bases stayed unmatched. CDR1 is KGHDR, CDR2 SFDVKD, per germline. The CDR3 sequence is CATSDLTPKAGRTDTQYF. In nucleotides, the CDR3 is TGTGCCACCAGTGACCTCACCCCCAAAGCGGGAAGGACAGATACGCAGTATTTT.

This chain connects TRBV7-9 to TRBJ2-1; 7 bases align to TRBD1. There are 14 residues in the CDR3. The germline V gene has CDR1 SEHNR and CDR2 FQNEAQ (reference sequence). With V trimmed by 6 bases and J by 0 bases, 2 bases remained unmatched. CDR3 region: CASRTGSSYNEQFF. As DNA, the CDR3 is TGTGCCAGCAGGACAGGGAGCTCCTACAATGAGCAGTTCTTC. Variable domain in full (rest from reference TRBV7-9 and TRBJ2-1): DTGVSQNPRHKITKRGQNVTFRCDPISEHNRLYWYRQTLGQGPEFLTYFQNEAQLEKSRLLSDRFSAERPKGSFSTLEIQRTEQGDSAMYLCASRTGSSYNEQFFGPGTRLTVL.

The V and J genes are TRBV29-1 and TRBJ2-5; 7 positions match TRBD1. The junction had 6 bases not matched to a gene; V was cut back by 6 bases and J by 2 bases. The CDR3 sequence is 13 residues long. Germline values: CDR1 SQVTM, CDR2 ANQGSEA. CDR3 amino acids: CSVTGTAQETQYF. The CDR3 DNA sequence: TGCAGCGTGACCGGGACAGCTCAAGAGACCCAGTACTTC.

This sequence joins TRBV7-2 and TRBJ2-1, with D possibly matching TRBD2 (6 bases). Trimming removed 1 base at V and 3 bases at J, with 7 bases between. The CDR3 loop spans 14 amino acids. Germline CDR1 is SGHTA and CDR2 is FQGNSA. CDR3 coding DNA: TGTGCCAGCAGCTTAGGGGAGGTCTACAATGAGCAGTTCTTC. Translating it yields CASSLGEVYNEQFF.

V is TRBV24-1 and J is TRBJ2-7; possibly TRBD2 for D (5 bases). Germline V gene data show CDR1 as KGHDR and CDR2 as SFDVKD. The V end lost 9 bases, the J end lost 2 bases, and 13 bases lay between the germline ends. The CDR3 loop spans 13 amino acids. This CDR3 is CATPEGNPYEQYF. The CDR3 region has the DNA TGTGCCACCCCCGAGGGTAACCCCTACGAGCAGTACTTC.